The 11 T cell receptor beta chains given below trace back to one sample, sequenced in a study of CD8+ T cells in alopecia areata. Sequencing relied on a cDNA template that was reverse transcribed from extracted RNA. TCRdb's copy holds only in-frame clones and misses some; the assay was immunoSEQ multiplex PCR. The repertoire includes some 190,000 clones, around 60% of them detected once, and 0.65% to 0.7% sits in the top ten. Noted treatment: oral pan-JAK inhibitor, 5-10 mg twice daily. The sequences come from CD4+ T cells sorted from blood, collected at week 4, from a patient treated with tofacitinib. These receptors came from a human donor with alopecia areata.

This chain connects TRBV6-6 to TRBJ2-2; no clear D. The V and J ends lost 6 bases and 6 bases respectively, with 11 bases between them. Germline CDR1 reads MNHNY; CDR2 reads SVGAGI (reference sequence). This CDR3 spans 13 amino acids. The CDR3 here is CASSPGPAGELFF. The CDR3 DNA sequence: TGTGCCAGCAGCCCCGGGCCCGCCGGGGAGCTGTTTTTT.

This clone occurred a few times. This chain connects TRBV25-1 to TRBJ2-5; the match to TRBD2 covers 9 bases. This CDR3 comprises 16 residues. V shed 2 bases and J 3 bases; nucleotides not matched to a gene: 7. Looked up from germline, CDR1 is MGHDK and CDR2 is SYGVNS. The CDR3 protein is CASSEKGAGGKETQYF. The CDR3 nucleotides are TGTGCCAGCAGTGAAAAGGGAGCGGGAGGCAAAGAGACCCAGTACTTC.

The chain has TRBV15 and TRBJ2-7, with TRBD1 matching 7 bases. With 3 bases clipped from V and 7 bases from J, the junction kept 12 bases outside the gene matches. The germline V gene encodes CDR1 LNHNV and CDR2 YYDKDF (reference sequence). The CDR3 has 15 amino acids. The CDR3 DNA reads TGTGCCACCAGCAGTACAGGGGTAGTTTATTCGGAGCAGTACTTC. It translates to CATSSTGVVYSEQYF. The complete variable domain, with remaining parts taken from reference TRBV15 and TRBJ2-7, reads DAMVIQNPRYQVTQFGKPVTLSCSQTLNHNVMYWYQQKSSQAPKLLFHYYDKDFNNEADTPDNFQSRRPNTSFCFLDIRSPGLGDTAMYLCATSSTGVVYSEQYFGPGTRLTVT.

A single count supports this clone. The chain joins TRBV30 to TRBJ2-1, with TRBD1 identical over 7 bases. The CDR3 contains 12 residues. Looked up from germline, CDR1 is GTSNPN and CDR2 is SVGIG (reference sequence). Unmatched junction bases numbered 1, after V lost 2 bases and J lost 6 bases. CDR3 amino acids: CAWSRDSNEQFF. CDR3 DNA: TGTGCCTGGAGTCGGGACAGCAATGAGCAGTTCTTC.

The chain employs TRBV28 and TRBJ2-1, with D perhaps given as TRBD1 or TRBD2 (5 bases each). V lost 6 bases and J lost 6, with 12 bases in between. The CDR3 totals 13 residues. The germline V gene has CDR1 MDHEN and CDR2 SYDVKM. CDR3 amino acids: CASRPGTVNEQFF. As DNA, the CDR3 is TGTGCCAGCAGACCCGGGACGGTCAATGAGCAGTTCTTC.

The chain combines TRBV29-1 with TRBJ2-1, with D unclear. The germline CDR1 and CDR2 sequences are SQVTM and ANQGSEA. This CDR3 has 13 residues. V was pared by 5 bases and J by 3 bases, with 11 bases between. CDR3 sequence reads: CSVMDARYNEQFF. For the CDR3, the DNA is TGCAGCGTTATGGACGCCCGCTACAATGAGCAGTTCTTC.

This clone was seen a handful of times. The DNA of the CDR3 is TGTGCCTGGAGTAAAGGAGGAGCTGAGCAGTTCTTC. Translated: CAWSKGGAEQFF. This chain uses TRBV30 with TRBJ2-1; tentatively, D is TRBD2 (5 bases). The CDR3 totals 12 residues. The ends were cut back, 2 bases at V and 9 bases at J, with 11 bases in the middle. From germline, CDR1 is GTSNPN and CDR2 SVGIG (reference sequence). The variable domain in full, completed from reference TRBV30 and TRBJ2-1, reads SQTIHQWPATLVQPVGSPLSLECTVEGTSNPNLYWYRQAAGRGLQLLFYSVGIGQISSEVPQNLSASRPQDRQFILSSKKLLLSDSGFYLCAWSKGGAEQFFGPGTRLTVL.

The CDR3 sequence is CSVVTGLNTEAFF. CDR3 DNA: TGCAGCGTAGTGACAGGGCTCAACACTGAAGCTTTCTTT. V usage is TRBV29-1 and J usage is TRBJ1-1; 7 bases agree with TRBD1. This CDR3 region has 13 residues. V lost 6 bases, J lost 2 bases, and 6 bases stayed unmatched. Per germline, CDR1 SQVTM and CDR2 ANQGSEA.

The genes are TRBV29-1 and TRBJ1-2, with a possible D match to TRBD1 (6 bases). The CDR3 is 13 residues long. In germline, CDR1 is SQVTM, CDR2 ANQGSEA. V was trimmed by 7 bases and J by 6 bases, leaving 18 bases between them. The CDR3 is CSATEGVADGYTF. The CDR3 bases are TGCAGCGCTACTGAGGGGGTCGCGGATGGCTACACCTTC.

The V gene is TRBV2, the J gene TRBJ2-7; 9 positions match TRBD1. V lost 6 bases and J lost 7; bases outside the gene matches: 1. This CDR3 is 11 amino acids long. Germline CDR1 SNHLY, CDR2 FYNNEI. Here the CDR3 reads CASRDRGEQYF. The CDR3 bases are TGTGCCAGCAGGGACAGGGGTGAGCAGTACTTC.

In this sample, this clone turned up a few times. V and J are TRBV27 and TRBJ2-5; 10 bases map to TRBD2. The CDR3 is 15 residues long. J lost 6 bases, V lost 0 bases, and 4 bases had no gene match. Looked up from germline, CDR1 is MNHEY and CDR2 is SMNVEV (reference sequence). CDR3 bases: TGTGCCAGCAGTTTATCGCTAGCGGGAGTTAAGACCCAGTACTTC. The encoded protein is CASSLSLAGVKTQYF.